This record looks at one T cell receptor beta chain sequence and its context. The target antigen is unknown. This CDR3 contains 14 residues. The germline V gene has CDR1 LNHDA and CDR2 SQIVND (reference sequence). TCRdb reprocessed the 5' RACE reads, keeping one entry per CDR3 protein, no DNA. Its table records about 460,000 distinct CDR3 sequences. These data come from a study of T cells expressing NK-cell markers. Study in general: Underlying the TCR beta repertoires were sorted CD3+CD56+NKG2C+, CD3+CD56+NKG2C- and CD3+CD56-NKG2C+ T cells. Sequenced donors, eight in total, included seven who were HCMV-seropositive and one who was seronegative. Study-wide results and limits: Researchers report these clonotypes also headed the CD3+CD56-NKG2C+ fraction in a handful of donors.

This clonotype was obtained from a woman aged 45 to 65 in good health. The sequencing sample was made of blood T cells: a sorted CD56 or NKG2C T cell subset, CD4+ or CD8+ T cells, or bulk PBMC T cells (not recorded which). V is TRBV19 and J is TRBJ1-6; checking the TCRdb D call of TRBD1 is not possible without DNA. CDR3 loop: CASSTGTGHSPLHF.